A single T cell receptor beta chain is shown here with its context. CDR1 is SGHTA, CDR2 FQGTGA, per germline. This CDR3 has 15 amino acids. V lost 5 bases and J 1 base, leaving 14 bases between the germline ends. The data derive from a study of blood T cell repertoires in COVID-19. Study context: Material from acute and convalescent COVID-19 was sourced from the United States, Italy and Spain. The analysed material was cDNA or gDNA that came from T cells, B-cell-depleted T cells, or PBMCs.

In Seattle, patients joined the study during active infection and were tracked longitudinally. As handled by the study authors: Reference gene primers were amplified, and this amplification served to estimate nucleated cell counts. Profiling relied on immunoSEQ multiplex PCR, and the TCRdb table lists in-frame clones only, not all of them. The V and J calls and clone size come from that table; D and trimming were worked out from the DNA. The sample shows over 200,000 clones, 83% of them seen only once. The sequence came from a woman younger than 45 with COVID-19, enrolled during active disease. The chain recombines TRBV7-3 with TRBJ1-1, with no clear D. Sequenced sample: peripheral blood. The CDR3 region is CASSQLRGANTEAFF. CDR3 bases: TGTGCCAGCAGCCAGCTGCGGGGAGCGAACACTGAAGCTTTCTTT.